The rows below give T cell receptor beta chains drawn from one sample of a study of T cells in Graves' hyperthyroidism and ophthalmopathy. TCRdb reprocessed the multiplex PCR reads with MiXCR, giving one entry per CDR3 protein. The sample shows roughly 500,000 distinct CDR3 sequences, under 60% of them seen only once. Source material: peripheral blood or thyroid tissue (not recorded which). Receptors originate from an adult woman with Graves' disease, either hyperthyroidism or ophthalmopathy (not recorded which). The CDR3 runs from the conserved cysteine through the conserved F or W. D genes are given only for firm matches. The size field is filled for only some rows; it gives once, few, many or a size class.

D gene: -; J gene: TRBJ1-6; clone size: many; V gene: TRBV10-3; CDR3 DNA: TGTGCCATCAGCTCGGACCTGGCTCGGTCACCCCTCCACTTT; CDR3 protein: CAISSDLARSPLHF
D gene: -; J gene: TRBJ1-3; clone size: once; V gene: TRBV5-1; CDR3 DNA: TGCGCCAGCAGCTCCGGGGACCGAAACACCATATATTTT; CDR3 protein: CASSSGDRNTIYF
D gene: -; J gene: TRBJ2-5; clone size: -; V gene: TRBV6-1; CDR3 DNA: TGTGCCAGCACACGGGGGCAAGGGACCCAGTACTTC; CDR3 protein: CASTRGQGTQYF
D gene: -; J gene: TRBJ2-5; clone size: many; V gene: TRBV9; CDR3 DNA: TGTGCCAGCAGCGTTTCCGGGAGTAAAGAGACCCAGTACTTC; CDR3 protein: CASSVSGSKETQYF
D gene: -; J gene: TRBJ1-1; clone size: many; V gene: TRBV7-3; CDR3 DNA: TGTGCCAGCAGCTTACTCCGAATGAACACTGAAGCTTTCTTT; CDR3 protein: CASSLLRMNTEAFF
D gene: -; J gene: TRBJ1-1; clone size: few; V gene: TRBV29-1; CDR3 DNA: TGCAGCGTTGATCGGCAGATGAACACTGAAGCTTTCTTT; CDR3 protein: CSVDRQMNTEAFF
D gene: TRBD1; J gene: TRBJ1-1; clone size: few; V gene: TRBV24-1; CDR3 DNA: TGTGCCACCAGTGATGGGGACAGGGACACTGAAGCTTTCTTT; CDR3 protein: CATSDGDRDTEAFF
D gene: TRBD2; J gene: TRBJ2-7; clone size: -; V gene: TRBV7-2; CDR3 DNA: TGTGCCAGCAGCTTCACTAGCGGGTACAACGAGCAGTACTTC; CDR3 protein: CASSFTSGYNEQYF
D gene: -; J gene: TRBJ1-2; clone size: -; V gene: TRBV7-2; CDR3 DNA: TGTGCCAGCAGCTTAATCCAGGGGATTAGCTACACCTTC; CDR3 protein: CASSLIQGISYTF
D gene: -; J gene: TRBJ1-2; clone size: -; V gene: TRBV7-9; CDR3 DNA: TGTGCCAGCAGCTTCTGGGACATCAGACCCACTAACTATGGCTACACCTTC; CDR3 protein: CASSFWDIRPTNYGYTF
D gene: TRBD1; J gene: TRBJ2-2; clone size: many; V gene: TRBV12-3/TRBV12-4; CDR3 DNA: TGTGCCACCTCGTCCGGGACAGGCGACACCGGGGAGCTGTTTTTT; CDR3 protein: CATSSGTGDTGELFF
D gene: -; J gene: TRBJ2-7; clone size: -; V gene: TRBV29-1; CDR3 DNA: TGCAGCGTTAAACTGCAGTCCTACGAGCAGTACTTC; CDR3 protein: CSVKLQSYEQYF
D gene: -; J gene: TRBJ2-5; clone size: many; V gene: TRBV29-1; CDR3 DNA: TGCAGCGTTGTACCGCTGGCCTGGCGGGGAGGGGGAAAAGAGACCCAGTACTTC; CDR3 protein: CSVVPLAWRGGGKETQYF
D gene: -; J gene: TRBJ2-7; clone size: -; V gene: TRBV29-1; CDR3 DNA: TGCAGCTTGGGCAGGGGCCCCTACGAGCAGTACTTC; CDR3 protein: CSLGRGPYEQYF
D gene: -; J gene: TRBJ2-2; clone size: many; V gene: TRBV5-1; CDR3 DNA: TGCGCCAGCAGCTCTTATCCGGGACCTTCTGGCGGCGGGGAGCTGTTTTTT; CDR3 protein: CASSSYPGPSGGGELFF
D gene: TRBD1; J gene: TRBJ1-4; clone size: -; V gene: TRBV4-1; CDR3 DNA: TGCGCCAGCAGCCAAGGGGACAGCACTAATGAAAAACTGTTTTTT; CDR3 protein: CASSQGDSTNEKLFF
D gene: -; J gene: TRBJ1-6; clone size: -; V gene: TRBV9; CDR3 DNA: TGTGCCAGCAGCGTACGGGAGTTCGACGGTTATTCACCCCTCCACTTT; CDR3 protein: CASSVREFDGYSPLHF
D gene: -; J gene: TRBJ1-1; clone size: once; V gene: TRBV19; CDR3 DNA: TGTGCCAGTGGCTCCAGGGGCGCTATGAACACTGAAGCTTTCTTT; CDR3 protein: CASGSRGAMNTEAFF
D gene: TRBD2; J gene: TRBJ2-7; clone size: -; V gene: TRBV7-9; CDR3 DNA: TGTGCCAGCAGCCGTATAGCGGGCCCCTCCTACGAGCAGTACTTC; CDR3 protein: CASSRIAGPSYEQYF
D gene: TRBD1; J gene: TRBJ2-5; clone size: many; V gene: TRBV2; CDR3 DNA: TGTGCCAGCAGTGAAATCGGGACAGACCAAGAGACCCAGTACTTC; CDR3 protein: CASSEIGTDQETQYF
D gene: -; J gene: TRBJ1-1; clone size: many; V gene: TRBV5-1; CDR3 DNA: TGCGCCAGCAGCCCTCGGTCCGTTTTGTCTGAAGCTTTCTTT; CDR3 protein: CASSPRSVLSEAFF
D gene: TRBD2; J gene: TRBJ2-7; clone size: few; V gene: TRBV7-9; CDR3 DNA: TGTGCCAGCAGCTTAGGGGGTAGCGGGAAATTGTACGAGCAGTACTTC; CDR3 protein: CASSLGGSGKLYEQYF
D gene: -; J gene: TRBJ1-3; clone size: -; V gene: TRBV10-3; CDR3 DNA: TGTGCCATCAGTGAGCTGGGGAACTCTGGAAACACCATATATTTT; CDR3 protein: CAISELGNSGNTIYF
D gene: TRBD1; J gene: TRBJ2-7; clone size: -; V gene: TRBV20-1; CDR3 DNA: TGCAGTGCTATGGGACAGGGGGCGTGGGAGCAGTACTTC; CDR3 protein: CSAMGQGAWEQYF
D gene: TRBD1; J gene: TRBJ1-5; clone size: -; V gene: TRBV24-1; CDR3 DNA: TGTGCCACCAGCACGGGACAGGTCAATCAGCCCCAGCATTTT; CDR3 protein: CATSTGQVNQPQHF
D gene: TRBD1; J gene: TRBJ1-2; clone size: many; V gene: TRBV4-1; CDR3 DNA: TGCGCCAGCAGCCGACCACAGGGGTCCTATGGCTACACCTTC; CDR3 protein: CASSRPQGSYGYTF
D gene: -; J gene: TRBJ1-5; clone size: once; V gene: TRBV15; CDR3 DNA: TGTGCCACCAGCGGAGATAGAGCAGGGGTTCAGCCCCAGCATTTT; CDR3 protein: CATSGDRAGVQPQHF
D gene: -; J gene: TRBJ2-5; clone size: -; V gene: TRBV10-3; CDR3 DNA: TGTGCCATCAGTGGGGACGGGCCGGGAGAGACCCAGTACTTC; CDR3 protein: CAISGDGPGETQYF
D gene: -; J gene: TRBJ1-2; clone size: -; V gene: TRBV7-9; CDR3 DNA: TGTGCCAGCAGCCTAGCGGCCAGGGCAGTCGGCTACACCTTC; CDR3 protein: CASSLAARAVGYTF
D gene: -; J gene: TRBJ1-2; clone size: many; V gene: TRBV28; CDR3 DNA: TGTGCCAGCAGTTTAGAAGCCTATGGCTACACCTTC; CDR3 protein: CASSLEAYGYTF
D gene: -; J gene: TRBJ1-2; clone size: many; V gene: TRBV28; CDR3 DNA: TGTGCCAGCAGTCCCTCGGCGGGGGCGTATGGCTACACCTTC; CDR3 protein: CASSPSAGAYGYTF
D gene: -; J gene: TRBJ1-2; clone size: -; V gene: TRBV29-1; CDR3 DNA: TGCAGCGTTGAAGTGGGCACCTATGGCTACACCTTC; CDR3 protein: CSVEVGTYGYTF
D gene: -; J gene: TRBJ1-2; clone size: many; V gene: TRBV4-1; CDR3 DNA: TGCGCCAGCAGCCAGCCGGCGACCAAAGCTAACTATGGCTACACCTTC; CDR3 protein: CASSQPATKANYGYTF
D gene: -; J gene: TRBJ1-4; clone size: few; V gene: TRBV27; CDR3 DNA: TGTGCCAGCAGCTCTCTAGGGGAAGATGAAAAACTGTTTTTT; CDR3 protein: CASSSLGEDEKLFF
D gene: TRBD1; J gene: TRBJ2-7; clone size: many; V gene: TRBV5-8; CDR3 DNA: TGTGCCAGCAGCCTGGGACAGTTCTACGAGCAGTACTTC; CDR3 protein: CASSLGQFYEQYF
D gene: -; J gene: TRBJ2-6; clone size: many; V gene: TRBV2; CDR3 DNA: TGTGCCAGCAGCGGGACCTCTGGGGCCAACGTCCTGACTTTC; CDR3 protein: CASSGTSGANVLTF
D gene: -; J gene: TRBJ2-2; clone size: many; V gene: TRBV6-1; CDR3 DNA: TGTGCCAGCAGTGAGATAGCTGTAACCGGGGAGCTGTTTTTT; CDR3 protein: CASSEIAVTGELFF
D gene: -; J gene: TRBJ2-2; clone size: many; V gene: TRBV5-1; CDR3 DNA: TGCGCCAGCAGCTTAGGAGGGGCTTTCACCGGGGAGCTGTTTTTT; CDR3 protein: CASSLGGAFTGELFF
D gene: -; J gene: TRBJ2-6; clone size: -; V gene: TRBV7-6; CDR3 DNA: TGTGCCAGCAGCCCCGAGCAAGGCCAGGGCTACGTCCTGACTTTC; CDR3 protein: CASSPEQGQGYVLTF
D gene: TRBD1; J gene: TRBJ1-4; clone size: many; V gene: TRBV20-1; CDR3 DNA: TGCAGTGCTTATAACCGGGCAGGGGGAGAAAAACTGTTTTTT; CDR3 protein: CSAYNRAGGEKLFF
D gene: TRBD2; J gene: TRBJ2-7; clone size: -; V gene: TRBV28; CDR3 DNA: TGTGCCAGCAGCACAACGGGACTATCCTACGAGCAGTACTTC; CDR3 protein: CASSTTGLSYEQYF
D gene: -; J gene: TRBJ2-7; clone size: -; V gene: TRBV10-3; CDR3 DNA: TGTGCCATCAGTGAAGGGGAAGGCTACGAGCAGTACTTC; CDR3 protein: CAISEGEGYEQYF
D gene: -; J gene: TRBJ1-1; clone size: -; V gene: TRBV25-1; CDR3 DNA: TGTGCCAGCAGTGGATACAGAGAAGCTTTCTTT; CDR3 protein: CASSGYREAFF
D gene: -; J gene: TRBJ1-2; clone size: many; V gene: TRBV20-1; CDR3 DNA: TGCAGGCCGGGGGGCCAGGCATATGGCTACACCTTC; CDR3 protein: CRPGGQAYGYTF
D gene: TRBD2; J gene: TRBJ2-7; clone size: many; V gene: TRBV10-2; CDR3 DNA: TGCGCCAGCAGTGAGCTTCCCCCGGGAGCGGGAGAATACGAGCAGTACTTC; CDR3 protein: CASSELPPGAGEYEQYF